The 25 T cell receptor beta chains reported below all come from one sample, sequenced in a study of T cell responses to AZD1222 COVID-19 vaccine. The protocol was immunoSEQ multiplex PCR, while the TCRdb copy is restricted to in-frame clones and leaves out a portion. The sample comprises under 95,000 clones, around nine tenths of which are singletons, and 6% to 7.5% rests with the top ten. The material was peripheral blood, obtained 28 days after the second AZD1222 dose. These receptors were obtained from an adult who received the AZD1222 COVID-19 vaccine.

This sequence joins TRBV4-3 and TRBJ2-2; D may be TRBD1 (5 bases). The CDR3 consists of 16 residues. V gave up 4 bases and J gave up 8 bases, with 20 bases separating them. From germline, CDR1 is LGHNA and CDR2 YSLEER. CDR3 amino acids: CASSLDSGQRLGELFF. Written as DNA, the CDR3 is TGCGCCAGCAGCCTTGACTCAGGGCAGAGGCTGGGGGAGCTGTTTTTT.

This clone showed up just a few times. This chain links TRBV2 with TRBJ2-7; 10 bases are a match to TRBD2. Germline V CDR1 and CDR2: SNHLY, FYNNEI. This CDR3 has 15 residues. The V gene end was trimmed by 2 bases and the J gene end by 6 bases; junction bases not matched to a gene: 7. The CDR3 reads CASSEKLAGVVEQYF. In DNA form, the CDR3 reads TGTGCCAGCAGTGAAAAGCTAGCGGGAGTGGTCGAGCAGTACTTC.

The V gene is TRBV5-1, the J gene TRBJ2-1, with 10 bases fitting TRBD2. This CDR3 is 17 amino acids long. Germline CDR1 is SGHRS and CDR2 is YFSETQ. With 0 bases clipped from V and 8 bases from J, the junction kept 11 bases outside the gene matches. The CDR3 DNA is TGCGCCAGCAGCTTGGTTCCCCCGGCTAGCGGGAGCGATGAGCAGTTCTTC. It codes for CASSLVPPASGSDEQFF. Based on the CDR3 plus reference TRBV5-1 and TRBJ2-1, the full variable domain is KAGVTQTPRYLIKTRGQQVTLSCSPISGHRSVSWYQQTPGQGLQFLFEYFSETQRNKGNFPGRFSGRQFSNSRSEMNVSTLELGDSALYLCASSLVPPASGSDEQFFGPGTRLTVL.

The chain couples TRBV5-1 to TRBJ2-5, with unresolved D. Germline V gene sequence: CDR1 SGHRS, CDR2 YFSETQ. The V end lost 4 bases, the J end lost 6 bases, and 16 bases lay between the germline ends. This CDR3 spans 14 amino acids. This chain's CDR3 is CASSASSTDKTQYF. The DNA for the CDR3 is TGCGCCAGCAGCGCAAGCTCCACGGATAAGACCCAGTACTTC.

Remarks on this clone: Other DNA sequences in this specimen translate into the identical CDR3. The rearrangement uses TRBV3-1 (or the pseudogene TRBV3-2) and TRBJ2-3; D gene unclear. V gave up 1 base and J gave up 3 bases, with 2 bases separating them. Germline V CDR1 and CDR2: LGHDT, YNNKEL (reference sequence). CDR3 length: 12 amino acids. The CDR3 reads CASSQATDTQYF. DNA of the CDR3: TGTGCCAGCAGCCAAGCGACAGATACGCAGTATTTT.

This chain connects TRBV24-1 to TRBJ2-3, with a tentative D call TRBD1 (5 bases). This CDR3 has 13 residues. Germline values: CDR1 KGHDR, CDR2 SFDVKD. V was trimmed by 10 bases and J by 0 bases, leaving 10 bases between them. The CDR3 bases are TGTGCCACTAGGGGTAGTAGCACAGATACGCAGTATTTT. Encoded protein: CATRGSSTDTQYF.

The chain carries TRBV5-4 and TRBJ2-3; no clear D. Germline values: CDR1 SGHNT, CDR2 YYREEE (reference sequence). Trimming removed 0 bases at V and 0 bases at J, with 8 bases between. The CDR3 runs to 15 residues. The CDR3 DNA is TGTGCCAGCAGCTTGGCCGCAGCTAGCACAGATACGCAGTATTTT. The encoded protein is CASSLAAASTDTQYF.

This chain links TRBV3-1 (or the pseudogene TRBV3-2) with TRBJ1-6; 9 positions agree with TRBD1. The CDR3 is made up of 16 amino acids. Unmatched junction bases numbered 5, after V lost 8 bases and J lost 0 bases. Germline V lookup: CDR1 LGHDT, CDR2 YNNKEL (reference sequence). In nucleotides, the CDR3 is TGTGCCAGCGGGAGACAGGGGGGCTCCTATAATTCACCCCTCCACTTT. Amino acids: CASGRQGGSYNSPLHF.

The rearrangement joins TRBV5-1 to TRBJ2-5, with D unresolved. In germline, CDR1 is SGHRS, CDR2 YFSETQ. The CDR3 contains 12 residues. V was pared by 2 bases and J by 4 bases, with 6 bases between. The CDR3 loop is CASSLTSETQYF. The CDR3 bases are TGCGCCAGCAGCTTAACTTCAGAGACCCAGTACTTC.

J is TRBJ1-1 and V is TRBV5-1; maybe TRBD1 (6 bases). V shed 0 bases and J shed 0 bases, with 9 bases lying between them. This CDR3 region has 15 residues. Looked up from germline, CDR1 is SGHRS and CDR2 is YFSETQ. The CDR3 sequence is CASSLVGGLNTEAFF. Written as DNA, the CDR3 is TGCGCCAGCAGCTTGGTGGGGGGCCTGAACACTGAAGCTTTCTTT.

The chain has TRBV7-9 and TRBJ1-1; D unresolved. The CDR3 loop spans 11 amino acids. The V end lost 0 bases, the J end lost 10 bases, and 6 bases lay between the germline ends. Per germline, CDR1 SEHNR and CDR2 FQNEAQ (reference sequence). CDR3 bases: TGTGCCAGCAGCTTAGCGCAGGTAGCTTTCTTT. It codes for CASSLAQVAFF.

The chain recombines TRBV29-1 with TRBJ1-1; D may be TRBD1 (6 bases). The CDR3 contains 16 residues. CDR1 and CDR2 from the germline V gene are SQVTM and ANQGSEA. V was pared by 7 bases and J by 0 bases, with 21 bases between. CDR3 sequence reads: CSAQGGALGMNTEAFF. As DNA, the CDR3 is TGCAGCGCCCAAGGGGGGGCCCTAGGGATGAACACTGAAGCTTTCTTT.

V gene TRBV10-2 combines with J gene TRBJ2-3; D unclear. Germline CDR1 reads WSHSY; CDR2 reads SAAADI. V was trimmed by 7 bases and J by 2 bases, leaving 7 bases between them. The CDR3 covers 12 residues. CDR3 nucleotide sequence: TGCGCCAGCACGGGTAACACAGATACGCAGTATTTT. Translated: CASTGNTDTQYF.

V gene TRBV25-1 combines with J gene TRBJ2-7, with D possibly called TRBD1 or TRBD2 (5 bases each). There are 16 residues in the CDR3. V lost 3 bases, J lost 3 bases, and 18 bases lay in between. The germline CDR1 and CDR2 sequences are MGHDK and SYGVNS. CDR3 region: CASSDPGPSMGYEQYF. As DNA, the CDR3 is TGTGCCAGCAGTGACCCGGGACCTTCTATGGGCTACGAGCAGTACTTC.

The chain joins TRBV9 to TRBJ1-5; TRBD1 matches at 10 bases. The CDR3 sequence is 15 residues long. Germline assignment: CDR1 SGDLS and CDR2 YYNGEE. Trimming at V came to 4 bases and at J to 6 bases, leaving 7 bases not matched to a gene. This CDR3 is CASSPGQGEGQPQHF. CDR3 DNA sequence: TGTGCCAGCAGCCCAGGACAGGGGGAGGGTCAGCCCCAGCATTTT. Full variable domain (missing parts from reference TRBV9 and TRBJ1-5): DSGVTQTPKHLITATGQRVTLRCSPRSGDLSVYWYQQSLDQGLQFLIQYYNGEERAKGNILERFSAQQFPDLHSELNLSSLELGDSALYFCASSPGQGEGQPQHFGDGTRLSIL.

The chain carries TRBV21-1 and TRBJ1-3. TRBV21-1 is an annotated pseudogene. This CDR3 is built from 17 residues. The CDR3: CASSKEYELGSGNTIYF. In nucleotides, the CDR3 is TGTGCCAGCAGCAAAGAGTATGAGTTGGGTTCTGGAAACACCATATATTTT.

This sequence joins TRBV7-2 and TRBJ2-3, with TRBD2 identical over 11 bases. Germline CDR1 reads SGHTA; CDR2 reads FQGNSA. J gave up 3 bases and V 5 bases, and 4 bases lay outside the gene matches. The CDR3 has 15 residues. CDR3 sequence (DNA): TGTGCCAGCAGCCTTGCTAGCGGGAGGACAGATACGCAGTATTTT. This encodes CASSLASGRTDTQYF. Full variable domain (remainder filled in from reference TRBV7-2 and TRBJ2-3): GAGVSQSPSNKVTEKGKDVELRCDPISGHTALYWYRQSLGQGLEFLIYFQGNSAPDKSGLPSDRFSAERTGGSVSTLTIQRTQQEDSAVYLCASSLASGRTDTQYFGPGTRLTVL.

This clone was picked up a small number of times. The genes are TRBV28 and TRBJ2-3; D unclear. The CDR3 loop spans 17 amino acids. Germline CDR1 and CDR2: MDHEN and SYDVKM. Trimming removed 6 bases at V and 1 base at J, with 20 bases between. The CDR3 is CASRKYAVPRRTDTQYF. In DNA, the CDR3 is TGTGCCAGCAGGAAGTACGCAGTGCCGCGCCGCACAGATACGCAGTATTTT.

The rearrangement uses TRBV5-1 and TRBJ2-7, with 7 bases that match TRBD1. The V and J ends lost 2 bases and 0 bases, in that order; junction bases with no gene match: 5. CDR3 length equals 15 residues. CDR1 is SGHRS and CDR2 is YFSETQ in the germline V gene. In DNA form, the CDR3 reads TGCGCCAGCAGCTTACAGGGGTTGGGCTCCTACGAGCAGTACTTC. Translation gives CASSLQGLGSYEQYF.

The V call is TRBV25-1, the J call TRBJ1-1; D may be TRBD1 (5 bases). This CDR3 has 12 amino acids. The germline V gene has CDR1 MGHDK and CDR2 SYGVNS. V was cut by 8 bases and J by 6 bases, with 13 bases left in between. CDR3 DNA sequence: TGTGCCAGCCGGGACTGGGGTCCTGAAGCTTTCTTT. This gives the protein CASRDWGPEAFF.

The gene calls are TRBV5-3 and TRBJ1-4; 7 nucleotides line up with TRBD1. TRBV5-3 is classed as an ORF, of uncertain function. The CDR3 is 15 residues long. The junction had 14 bases not matched to a gene; V was cut back by 4 bases and J by 11 bases. CDR3 DNA: TGTGCCAGAAGCGGCCCGGGACAGTACCTTTCTAAACTGTTTTTT. Translating gives CARSGPGQYLSKLFF.

The rearrangement joins TRBV6-5 to TRBJ1-2; possible D gene TRBD1, 5 bases. Trimming stripped 0 bases from V and 8 bases from J, with 19 bases between. CDR3 length equals 16 residues. Germline CDR1 and CDR2: MNHEY and SVGAGI. The CDR3 region is CASSYSKGGGLSGYTF. The CDR3, as DNA: TGTGCCAGCAGTTACTCGAAGGGTGGGGGGTTATCCGGCTACACCTTC.

The V call is TRBV6-5, the J call TRBJ1-4, with D uncertain. V was pared by 0 bases and J by 7 bases, with 12 bases between. The CDR3 is 15 amino acids. Per the germline V gene, CDR1 is MNHEY and CDR2 is SVGAGI. CDR3 nucleotides: TGTGCCAGCAGTTACTCGAGTGTGGGTGGTGAAAAACTGTTTTTT. This sequence encodes CASSYSSVGGEKLFF.

The DNA for the CDR3 is TGTGCCAGTAGTATAGAGGGCGGACTCCGGGCCGAGACCCAGTACTTC. This translates into CASSIEGGLRAETQYF. J is TRBJ2-5 and V is TRBV19, with a tentative D call TRBD2 (5 bases). Per germline, CDR1 LNHDA and CDR2 SQIVND (reference sequence). CDR3 length: 16 residues. V lost 0 bases and J 5 bases, leaving 16 bases between the germline ends.

This clone was recorded only once. The J gene is TRBJ2-1, the V gene TRBV7-9, with TRBD1 matching over 7 bases. The CDR3 totals 14 residues. Trimming cost V 3 bases and J 2 bases; bases outside gene matches: 1. CDR1 is SEHNR and CDR2 is FQNEAQ in the germline V gene (reference sequence). The CDR3 is CASSLTGPYNEQFF. DNA of the CDR3: TGTGCCAGCAGCTTGACAGGGCCCTACAATGAGCAGTTCTTC. Full variable domain (rest looked up from reference TRBV7-9 and TRBJ2-1): DTGVSQNPRHKITKRGQNVTFRCDPISEHNRLYWYRQTLGQGPEFLTYFQNEAQLEKSRLLSDRFSAERPKGSFSTLEIQRTEQGDSAMYLCASSLTGPYNEQFFGPGTRLTVL.